One T cell receptor beta chain is described in this entry. The data originate from a study of blood T cell repertoires in COVID-19. Across the study: Both acute and convalescent COVID-19 samples were obtained from the United States, Italy and Spain. In each case, the material was cDNA or gDNA derived from T cells, B-cell-depleted T cells, or PBMCs.

The length of the CDR3 is 16 residues. Germline CDR1 reads MNHEY; CDR2 reads SVGEGT. Trimming at V came to 5 bases and at J to 2 bases, leaving 11 bases not matched to a gene. Per the original data handling: Quantification of nucleated cells was approximated via reference gene primer amplification. TCRdb's table, derived via immunoSEQ multiplex PCR, lists solely in-frame clones and lacks some. That table is the source of V, J and clone size, and D and trimming were worked out from the DNA. Seen here are hundreds of thousands of clones, approximately 83% observed once, and the top ten hold over 7.5%. This clonotype was obtained from a man at least 80 years old with acute or convalescent COVID-19. The J gene is TRBJ2-7, the V gene TRBV6-2 or TRBV6-3; TRBD2 aligns across 8 bases. The sequenced material came from peripheral blood. The CDR3 here is CASSRLVVAGTYEQYF. The DNA for the CDR3 is TGTGCCAGCAGTCGCCTGGTGGTAGCGGGAACCTACGAGCAGTACTTC.